The present T cell receptor beta chain was sequenced within a study of CD8 T cells in ankylosing spondylitis. Findings and caveats of the study: Both synovial fluid and blood in reactive arthritis had previously been reported to carry some motif variants. Seemingly distinctive of ankylosing spondylitis blood was a TCR beta motif formed by eight highly homologous variants.

Making the TCR beta libraries involved quantitative 5'-RACE with molecular barcodes. TCRdb called the 5' RACE reads again in MiXCR, with one record for every CDR3 protein. Of a few hundred thousand distinct CDR3 sequences listed, roughly a tenth were seen once; the top ten hold 21%. This clonotype was picked up many times. Its antigen is as yet unknown. Germline CDR1 reads MNHEY; CDR2 reads SMNVEV (reference sequence). Trimming cost V 5 bases and J 7 bases; bases outside gene matches: 6. The CDR3 length is 14 residues. Sequencing was done on a sample of blood, either unsorted or a sorted T cell fraction (not recorded which). The clonotype originates from a male donor with ankylosing spondylitis or in good health (not recorded which). This chain links TRBV27 with TRBJ2-1; 9 bases line up with TRBD2. The CDR3 loop reads CASSTLAGWNEQFF. The DNA for the CDR3 is TGTGCCAGCAGTACCCTAGCGGGATGGAATGAGCAGTTCTTC.